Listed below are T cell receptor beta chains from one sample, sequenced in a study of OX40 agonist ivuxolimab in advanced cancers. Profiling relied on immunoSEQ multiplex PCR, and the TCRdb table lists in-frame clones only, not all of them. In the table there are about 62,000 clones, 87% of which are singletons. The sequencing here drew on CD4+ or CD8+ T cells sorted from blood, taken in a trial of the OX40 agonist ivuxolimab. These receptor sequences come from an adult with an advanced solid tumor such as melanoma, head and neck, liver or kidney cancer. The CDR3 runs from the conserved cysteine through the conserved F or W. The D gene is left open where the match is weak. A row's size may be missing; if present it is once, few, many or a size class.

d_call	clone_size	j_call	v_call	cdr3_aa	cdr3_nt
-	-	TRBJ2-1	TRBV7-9	CASRSPSEQFF	TGTGCCAGCAGGTCACCCTCGGAGCAGTTCTTC
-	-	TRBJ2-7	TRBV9	CASSVGGSSYEQYF	TGTGCCAGCAGCGTAGGGGGGAGCTCCTACGAGCAGTACTTC
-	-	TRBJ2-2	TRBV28	CASGASDRTGELFF	TGTGCCAGCGGGGCTAGCGACCGCACCGGGGAGCTGTTTTTT
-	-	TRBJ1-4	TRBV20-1	CSARMNEKLFF	TGCAGTGCTAGGATGAATGAAAAACTGTTTTTT
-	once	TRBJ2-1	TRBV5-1	CASSLSGTQYNEQFF	TGCGCCAGCAGCTTGTCCGGGACTCAATACAATGAGCAGTTCTTC
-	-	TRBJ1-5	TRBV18	CASSPSGNHRQPQHF	TGTGCCAGCTCACCGTCCGGGAACCATCGTCAGCCCCAGCATTTT
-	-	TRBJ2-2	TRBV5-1	CASSPGVSGELFF	TGCGCCAGCAGCCCCGGAGTGTCCGGGGAGCTGTTTTTT
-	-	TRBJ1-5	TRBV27	CASSLSQGYQPQHF	TGTGCCAGCAGTTTATCGCAGGGTTATCAGCCCCAGCATTTT
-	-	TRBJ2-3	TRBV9	CASSLAEGAQYF	TGTGCCAGCAGCCTAGCCGAGGGTGCGCAGTATTTT
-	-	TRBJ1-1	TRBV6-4	CASSDTSNTEAFF	TGTGCCAGCAGTGACACATCGAACACTGAAGCTTTCTTT
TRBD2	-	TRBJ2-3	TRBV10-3	CAIRAGLAGGPTDTQYF	TGTGCCATCAGGGCGGGACTAGCGGGAGGCCCCACAGATACGCAGTATTTT
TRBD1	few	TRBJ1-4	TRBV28	CASSSGQAATNEKLFF	TGTGCCAGCAGTTCCGGACAGGCCGCAACTAATGAAAAACTGTTTTTT
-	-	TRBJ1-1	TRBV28	CASSPPGRDTEAFF	TGTGCCAGCAGTCCCCCAGGACGGGATACTGAAGCTTTCTTT
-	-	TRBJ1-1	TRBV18	CASSPSNGAEAFF	TGTGCCAGCTCACCTAGTAACGGGGCTGAAGCTTTCTTT
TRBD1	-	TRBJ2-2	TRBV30	CAYGTANTGELFF	TGTGCCTACGGGACAGCGAACACCGGGGAGCTGTTTTTT